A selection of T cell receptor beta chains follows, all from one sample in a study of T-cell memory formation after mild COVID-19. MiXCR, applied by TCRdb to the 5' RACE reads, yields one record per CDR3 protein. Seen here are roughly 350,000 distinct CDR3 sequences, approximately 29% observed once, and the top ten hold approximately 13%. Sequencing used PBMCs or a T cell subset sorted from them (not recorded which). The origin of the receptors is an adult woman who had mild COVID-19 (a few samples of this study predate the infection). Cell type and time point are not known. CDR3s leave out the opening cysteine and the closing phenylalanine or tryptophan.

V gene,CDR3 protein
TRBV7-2,ASSPSSGYNEQF
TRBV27,ASSYREGLGTYEQY
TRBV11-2,ASSNRQGTGAF
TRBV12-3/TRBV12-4,ASNGLAGRKIDTQY
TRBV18,ASSLTSGGGETQY
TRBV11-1,ASSRTLGELF
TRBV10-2,ASSDPATGNTEAF
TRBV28,ASSPPGVVEQY
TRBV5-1,ASSTAMGGGYT
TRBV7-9,ASSQRLAGLGLHNEQF
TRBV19,ASRQEPWAQY
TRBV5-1,ASSLSDFGWTEAF
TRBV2,ASSPLGRMNTEAF
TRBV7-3,ASSRGTGPYEQY
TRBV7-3,ASSLTGPSRYEQY
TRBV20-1,SARVGQGDTDTQY
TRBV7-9,ASSLAGGGEQF
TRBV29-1,SVDLISSGTQY
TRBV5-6,ASKSSVYGYT
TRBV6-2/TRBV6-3,ASSYPLDRPPYEQY
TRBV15,ATSRDVFSYEQY
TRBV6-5,ASSYRPQTNSPLH
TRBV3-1,ASIYVLDTEAF
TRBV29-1,SALTGGLYEQY
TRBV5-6,ASSLYTAGGPDTQY
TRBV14,ASSLQRDQETQY
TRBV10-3,ATTGTGGEQY
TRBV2,ASSETGATEAF
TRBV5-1,ASSSGLAGTAQF
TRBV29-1,SVVGQSWGWTEAF
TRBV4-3,ASSQSWELNSYEQY
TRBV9,ASSFRDRYSGANVLT
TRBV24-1,ATSDPRDTRETQY
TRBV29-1,SVLPGTGTYEQY
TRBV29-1,SVVRAGGFFNEQF
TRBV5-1,ASSAEYYGYT
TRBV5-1,ASSLGTGGSLSGANVLT
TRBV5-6,ASSLGAAHANTGELF
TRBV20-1,SARAGTAVVGAF
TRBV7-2,ASSSQQSQPQH
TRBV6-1,ASSAGGSRSYNEQF
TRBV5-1,ASSQEPTVSEQY
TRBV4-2,ASSQDQRGEKLF
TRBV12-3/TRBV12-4,ASSTGPQTEAF
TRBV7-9,ASSTPGTGDGRAEAF
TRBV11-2,ASSLSVDFYEQY
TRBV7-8,ASSLDRLDKETQY
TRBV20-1,SARSVTPGTGLSTEAF
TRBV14,ASSNPRSRIYNEQF
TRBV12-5,APAGWTQH
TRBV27,ASRGVEETQY
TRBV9,ASSAGGGPNNEQF
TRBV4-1,ASSQEAMTPMDEQF
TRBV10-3,AIGQTGIPEAF
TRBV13,ASSLTPTGSSYEQY
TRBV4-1,ASSQVPPPGSIYNEQF
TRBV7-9,ASSYSGQGDGYT
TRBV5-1,ASSLDISGSYEQY
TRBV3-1,ASSQPSGLAGGEAQY
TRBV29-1,SVEDLGGVSYNEQF